A single sample is the source of the 29 T cell receptor beta chains below, sequenced in a study of cytomegalovirus exposure and HLA in healthy donors. PCR involved 60 Vbeta and 13 Jbeta primers. Libraries were prepared by immunoSEQ multiplex PCR; TCRdb keeps only in-frame clonotypes and omits some of them. The table has some 190,000 clones, 70% to 80% seen once; the top ten hold roughly 1.6%. Input material: PBMCs. The receptors here all came from a man aged 18 to 30 in good health and CMV-seronegative.

The CDR3 is CASSLGDSLAKNIQYF. CDR3 bases: TGCGCCAGCAGCTTGGGGGACTCCCTAGCCAAAAACATTCAGTACTTC. The V gene is TRBV5-1, the J gene TRBJ2-4; possible D gene TRBD2, 6 bases. The V end was cut by 0 bases, the J end by 0 bases, with 10 bases between. Germline-derived CDR1 and CDR2 are SGHRS and YFSETQ. CDR3 size: 16 residues.

This chain uses TRBV5-6 with TRBJ2-1; D gene unclear. The CDR3 extends over 14 amino acids. Deletions cut 3 bases from V and 8 bases from J, with 15 bases between. Germline values: CDR1 SGHDT, CDR2 YYEEEE. The DNA for the CDR3 is TGTGCCAGCAGCTGGAGACCCCTCTTGGATGAGCAGTTCTTC. Residues: CASSWRPLLDEQFF.

V gene TRBV2 combines with J gene TRBJ2-1, with TRBD2 identical over 9 bases. The junction had 6 bases not matched to a gene; V was cut back by 8 bases and J by 4 bases. The CDR3 is made up of 14 amino acids. Germline assignment: CDR1 SNHLY and CDR2 FYNNEI. CDR3 nucleotide sequence: TGTGCCAGCCGGGGACTAGCAGATTACAATGAGCAGTTCTTC. It codes for CASRGLADYNEQFF. The full variable domain, rest sourced from reference TRBV2 and TRBJ2-1, is EPEVTQTPSHQVTQMGQEVILRCVPISNHLYFYWYRQILGQKVEFLVSFYNNEISEKSEIFDDQFSVERPDGSNFTLKIRSTKLEDSAMYFCASRGLADYNEQFFGPGTRLTVL.

The J gene is TRBJ1-6, the V gene TRBV10-3; D is ambiguous. V was trimmed by 0 bases and J by 10 bases, leaving 7 bases between them. Germline CDR1 reads ENHRY; CDR2 reads SYGVKD. The length of the CDR3 is 13 residues. Here the CDR3 reads CAISESAGSPLHF. CDR3 sequence (DNA): TGTGCCATCAGTGAGTCCGCAGGATCACCCCTCCACTTT.

The chain links TRBV19 to TRBJ2-5; tentatively, D is TRBD1 (5 bases). V was pared by 4 bases and J by 1 base, with 10 bases between. Germline V lookup: CDR1 LNHDA, CDR2 SQIVND (reference sequence). This CDR3 region has 14 residues. CDR3 residues: CASSKRQTQETQYF. Written as DNA, the CDR3 is TGTGCCAGTAGTAAACGACAGACCCAAGAGACCCAGTACTTC.

This clone was seen more than once but under ten times. V gene TRBV29-1 combines with J gene TRBJ1-2; 8 bases match TRBD1. This CDR3 is built from 11 residues. CDR1 is SQVTM, CDR2 ANQGSEA, per germline. J was trimmed by 5 bases and V by 7 bases; bases with no gene match: 3. The chain's CDR3 is CSGRQGYGYTF. CDR3 DNA sequence: TGCAGCGGGAGACAGGGGTATGGCTACACCTTC.

This chain joins TRBV5-1 and TRBJ1-1; unclear D gene. Germline V gives CDR1 SGHRS, CDR2 YFSETQ. The CDR3 length is 16 residues. V dropped 1 base and J dropped 1 base, with 14 bases sitting between them. CDR3 bases: TGCGCCAGCAGCTTGATTCTCCCCCTAGGGAACACTGAAGCTTTCTTT. Translating gives CASSLILPLGNTEAFF.

This clone was seen a few times. This chain uses TRBV27 with TRBJ2-7, with D perhaps TRBD2 (5 bases). The CDR3 sequence is 13 residues long. The V end lost 6 bases, the J end lost 2 bases, and 11 bases lay between the germline ends. Germline V gives CDR1 MNHEY, CDR2 SMNVEV (reference sequence). CDR3 DNA sequence: TGTGCCAGCAGCCCGTCGCGGGCCTACGAGCAGTACTTC. It yields the protein CASSPSRAYEQYF.

This chain uses TRBV30 with TRBJ2-6; D is possibly TRBD2 (6 bases). The CDR3 contains 14 residues. Trimming took off 2 bases at V and 2 bases at J, with 7 bases between the two ends. CDR1 and CDR2 (germline): GTSNPN, SVGIG (reference sequence). The chain's CDR3 is CAWSPGAGANVLTF. As DNA, the CDR3 is TGTGCCTGGAGTCCGGGAGCTGGGGCCAACGTCCTGACTTTC.

This chain joins TRBV28 and TRBJ2-2; D not resolved. Looked up from germline, CDR1 is MDHEN and CDR2 is SYDVKM. This CDR3 contains 12 residues. The V end lost 5 bases, the J end lost 4 bases, and 5 bases lay between the germline ends. The CDR3 loop is CASSLPTGELFF. DNA of the CDR3: TGTGCCAGCAGTCTTCCCACCGGGGAGCTGTTTTTT.

The rearrangement joins TRBV7-9 to TRBJ2-7; 11 bases fit TRBD2. The J segment lost 7 bases and the V segment lost 5 bases, leaving 16 bases of the junction unmatched. Germline V gives CDR1 SEHNR, CDR2 FQNEAQ (reference sequence). This CDR3 comprises 17 residues. The chain's CDR3 is CASSPSPPGLAALEQYF. The CDR3 nucleotides read TGTGCCAGCAGCCCTTCCCCCCCGGGACTAGCGGCGCTTGAGCAGTACTTC.

This clone was counted only a few times. V and J are TRBV4-1 and TRBJ2-1, with 12 bases identical to TRBD2. Unmatched junction bases numbered 4, after V lost 3 bases and J lost 4 bases. The CDR3 is made up of 16 amino acids. Germline V CDR1 and CDR2: MGHRA, YSYEKL. The DNA for the CDR3 is TGCGCCAGCAGCCACGGACTAGCGGGGACTTACAATGAGCAGTTCTTC. This encodes CASSHGLAGTYNEQFF.

This chain joins TRBV5-6 and TRBJ2-1; D unresolved. The CDR3 totals 14 residues. The ends were cut back, 4 bases at V and 4 bases at J, with 12 bases in the middle. Germline CDR1 is SGHDT and CDR2 is YYEEEE. The chain's CDR3 is CASSTFPEYNEQFF. As DNA, the CDR3 is TGTGCCAGCAGCACCTTCCCGGAGTACAATGAGCAGTTCTTC.

This chain joins TRBV4-2 and TRBJ2-7; weak D call: TRBD1 (5 bases). CDR3 length: 13 amino acids. Between the trimmed V and J ends, which lost 0 bases and 5 bases, there was a span of 8 bases. CDR1 and CDR2 (germline): LGHNA, YNFKEQ. The CDR3 DNA sequence: TGTGCCAGCAGCCAAGATACACAGGACGAGCAGTACTTC. It is translated as CASSQDTQDEQYF.

This clone turned up a few times. CDR3 residues: CASTNHSKREQYF. The CDR3, as DNA: TGCGCCAGCACCAATCATAGTAAACGCGAGCAGTACTTC. The V and J genes are TRBV5-1 and TRBJ2-7; D call uncertain. The CDR3 totals 13 residues. Trimming shortened V by 6 bases and J by 6 bases, and 16 bases separated the two germline ends. Per the germline V gene, CDR1 is SGHRS and CDR2 is YFSETQ.

The chain links TRBV19 to TRBJ1-6; possibly TRBD1 for D (6 bases). CDR1 is LNHDA, CDR2 SQIVND, per germline (reference sequence). V was trimmed by 7 bases and J by 7 bases, leaving 14 bases between them. The CDR3 has 14 residues. In DNA form, the CDR3 reads TGTGCCAGTACCGCGGGGGGGGCAAATTCACCCCTCCACTTT. It translates to CASTAGGANSPLHF.

The chain employs TRBV4-1 and TRBJ2-1; a weak D match, TRBD2 (5 bases). The CDR3 has 13 residues. V lost 5 bases and J lost 10, with 15 bases in between. CDR1 is MGHRA, CDR2 YSYEKL, per germline. The CDR3: CASSGGPLGEQFF. For the CDR3, the DNA is TGCGCCAGCAGCGGAGGCCCGCTGGGGGAGCAGTTCTTC.

This chain links TRBV30 with TRBJ2-7; 10 nucleotides line up with TRBD2. The CDR3 has 15 amino acids. J lost 3 bases, V lost 0 bases, and 5 bases had no gene match. In germline, CDR1 is GTSNPN, CDR2 SVGIG (reference sequence). The CDR3 reads CAWSVRLAGDYEQYF. CDR3 in DNA: TGTGCCTGGAGTGTACGCCTAGCGGGGGACTACGAGCAGTACTTC.

This clone has a handful of counts. The chain uses TRBV5-6 and TRBJ2-5, with D unclear. The J call is doubtful: the DNA matches TRBJ2-7 better. Germline V gives CDR1 SGHDT, CDR2 YYEEEE. The CDR3 runs 12 residues. The CDR3, as DNA: TGTGCCAGCAGCTTCTCAACCTACGAGCAGTACTTC. Protein sequence: CASSFSTYEQYF.

This clone came up a few times. The same CDR3 can be traced to other DNA sequences in this sample. V and J are TRBV28 and TRBJ2-1, with 7 bases fitting TRBD2. The CDR3 covers 16 residues. Germline V lookup: CDR1 MDHEN, CDR2 SYDVKM. V gave up 6 bases and J gave up 1 base; unmatched junction bases: 9. The CDR3 DNA reads TGTGCCAGCAGCCCCGGGGGGAGCGGATCCTACAATGAGCAGTTCTTC. This sequence encodes CASSPGGSGSYNEQFF.

This clone was detected a few times. V is TRBV7-2 and J is TRBJ2-1; TRBD1 agrees at 8 bases. V lost 5 bases to trimming and J lost 9 bases; unmatched junction nucleotides: 9. Germline CDR1 is SGHTA and CDR2 is FQGNSA. CDR3 length equals 14 residues. This CDR3 reads CASSERQGRSEQFF. The CDR3 DNA reads as TGTGCCAGCAGCGAGAGACAGGGGAGGAGTGAGCAGTTCTTC.

This sequence joins TRBV19 and TRBJ2-5; D is perhaps TRBD2 (5 bases). Trimming removed 7 bases from V and 0 bases from J, with 15 bases in between. The V gene's germline CDR1 is LNHDA and CDR2 SQIVND (reference sequence). The CDR3 sequence is 15 residues long. This CDR3 reads CASKDRPGYQETQYF. CDR3 bases: TGTGCCAGTAAGGACCGACCGGGGTACCAAGAGACCCAGTACTTC.

This clone was picked up a small number of times. The chain joins TRBV7-8 to TRBJ2-3; D might be TRBD2 (5 bases). This CDR3 is 15 amino acids long. Trimming removed 2 bases at V and 6 bases at J, with 15 bases between. Germline-derived CDR1 and CDR2 are SGHVS and FQNEAQ. The CDR3 DNA reads TGTGCCAGCAGCTTATCTAGGCTAGCATCGGATACGCAGTATTTT. It specifies CASSLSRLASDTQYF.

DNA for the CDR3: TGCAGCGTTGAAGAGGGAGGGACTGGCTACACCTTC. This translates into CSVEEGGTGYTF. This chain uses TRBV29-1 with TRBJ1-2; a possible D gene is TRBD1 (5 bases). The V gene lost 0 bases and the J gene lost 7 bases, with 9 bases spanning the gap. There are 12 residues in the CDR3. Germline V CDR1 and CDR2: SQVTM, ANQGSEA.

The chain couples TRBV10-2 to TRBJ1-5, with TRBD1 matching over 7 bases. Germline CDR1 and CDR2: WSHSY and SAAADI. Unmatched junction bases numbered 5, after V lost 0 bases and J lost 6 bases. This CDR3 has 15 residues. CDR3 DNA sequence: TGCGCCAGCAGTGAGTCGGTAGGGGGCGGTCAGCCCCAGCATTTT. It translates to CASSESVGGGQPQHF.

The gene calls are TRBV28 and TRBJ2-7, with D maybe TRBD1 (6 bases). Germline-derived CDR1 and CDR2 are MDHEN and SYDVKM. V was pared by 5 bases and J by 0 bases, with 23 bases between. The CDR3 consists of 18 residues. Here the CDR3 reads CASSQPTGANTFSYEQYF. DNA of the CDR3: TGTGCCAGCAGTCAACCGACAGGCGCAAATACCTTCTCCTACGAGCAGTACTTC.

In its sample, this clone was seen a few times. The rearrangement links TRBV28 to TRBJ1-3; unclear D gene. CDR1 and CDR2 from the germline V gene are MDHEN and SYDVKM. The CDR3 is 13 residues long. The V end lost 6 bases, the J end lost 4 bases, and 10 bases lay between the germline ends. The CDR3: CASSRTAGNTIYF. Written as DNA, the CDR3 is TGTGCCAGCAGCCGTACAGCCGGAAACACCATATATTTT.

V is TRBV2 and J is TRBJ2-7; 8 nucleotides agree with TRBD2. CDR3 size: 14 residues. Germline CDR1 reads SNHLY; CDR2 reads FYNNEI. After removal of 1 base from V and 6 bases from J, the junction contained 5 bases not matched to a gene. This CDR3 reads CASSEEPAGVEQYF. The CDR3 nucleotides read TGTGCCAGCAGTGAAGAACCAGCGGGAGTCGAGCAGTACTTC.

The chain has TRBV15 and TRBJ2-1, with 11 bases that match TRBD2. With 0 bases clipped from V and 4 bases from J, the junction kept 8 bases outside the gene matches. Germline V CDR1 and CDR2: LNHNV, YYDKDF (reference sequence). CDR3 length: 18 residues. The CDR3 DNA sequence: TGTGCCACCAGCAGAGAGGTCCTAGCGGGGGGACCTTACAATGAGCAGTTCTTC. It encodes CATSREVLAGGPYNEQFF.